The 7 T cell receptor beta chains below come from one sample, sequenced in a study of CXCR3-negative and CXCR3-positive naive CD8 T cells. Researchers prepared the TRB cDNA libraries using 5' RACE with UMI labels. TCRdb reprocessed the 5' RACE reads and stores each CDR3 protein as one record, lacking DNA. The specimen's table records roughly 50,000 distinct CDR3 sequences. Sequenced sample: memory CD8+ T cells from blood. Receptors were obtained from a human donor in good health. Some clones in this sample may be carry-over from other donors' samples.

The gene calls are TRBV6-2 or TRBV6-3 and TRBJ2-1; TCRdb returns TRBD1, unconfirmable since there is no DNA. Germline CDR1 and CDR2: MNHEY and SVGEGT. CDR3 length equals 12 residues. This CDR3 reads CASSYDGGEQFF.

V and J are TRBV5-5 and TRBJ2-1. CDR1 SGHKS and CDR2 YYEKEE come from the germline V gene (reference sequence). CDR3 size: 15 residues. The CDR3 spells CASSLAPNLYNEQFF.

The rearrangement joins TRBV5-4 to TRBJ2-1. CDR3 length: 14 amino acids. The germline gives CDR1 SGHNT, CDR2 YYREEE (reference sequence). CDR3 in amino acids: CASSLDYLYNEQFF.

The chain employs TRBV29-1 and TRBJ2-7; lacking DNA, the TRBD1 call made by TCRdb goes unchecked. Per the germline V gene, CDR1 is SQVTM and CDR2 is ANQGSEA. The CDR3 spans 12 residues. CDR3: CSVGQLTYEQYF.

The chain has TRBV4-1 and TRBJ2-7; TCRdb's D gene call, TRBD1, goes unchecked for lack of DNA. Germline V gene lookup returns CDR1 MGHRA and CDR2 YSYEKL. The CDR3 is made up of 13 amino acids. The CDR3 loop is CASSQGRGDEQYF.

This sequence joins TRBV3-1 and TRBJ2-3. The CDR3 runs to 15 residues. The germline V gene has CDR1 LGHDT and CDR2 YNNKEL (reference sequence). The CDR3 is CASSQDRRPEDTQYF.

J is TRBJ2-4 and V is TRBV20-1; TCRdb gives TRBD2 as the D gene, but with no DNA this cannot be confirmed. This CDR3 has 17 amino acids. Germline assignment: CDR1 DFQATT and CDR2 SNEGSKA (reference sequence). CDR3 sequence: CSARAASGLAGFNIQYF.